The clone carrying this T cell receptor beta chain was seen only once. The V segment lost 7 bases and the J segment 4 bases; nucleotides outside the gene matches: 12. Per the germline V gene, CDR1 is LGHNA and CDR2 is YNFKEQ. This CDR3 region has 15 residues. The data were obtained in a study of CD8+CD57+ T cells in acquired aplastic anemia. Selection for sequencing was limited to patients who had shown CD8+CD57+ cell expansion by flow cytometry. TCR beta VDJ and CDR3 profiling used genomic DNA as template. TCRdb reprocessed the reads via MiXCR and lists one record per CDR3 protein. The data show 150,000 to 180,000 distinct CDR3 sequences, with roughly 49% seen just once and approximately 12% held by the top ten.

The V and J genes are TRBV4-2 and TRBJ2-7, with TRBD2 identical over 8 bases. The origin of this receptor is a human donor with aplastic anemia. Sequencing input: sorted CD4+, CD8+, or CD8+CD57+ T cells (not recorded which) from PBMCs. The CDR3 nucleotides read TGTGCCAGCACCCCTTCTCGGGAGGGCCCTTACGAGCAGTACTTC. Encoded protein: CASTPSREGPYEQYF.